This T cell receptor beta chain was sequenced in a study of T cell changes during pregnancy in multiple sclerosis. Assay: immunoSEQ multiplex PCR; the TCRdb copy retains only in-frame clones and omits some. This sample carries roughly 64,000 clones, around 96% of them seen once, and the ten largest clones take over 2%. The CDR3 runs 13 residues. Germline V gene lookup returns CDR1 LNHDA and CDR2 SQIVND (reference sequence). Note on this clone: Germline is not matched at one junction end, which may reflect a read error.

The input for sequencing was CD8+ T cells from peripheral blood mononuclear cells, taken after pregnancy. The chain employs TRBV19 and TRBJ1-1; possibly TRBD1 for D (6 bases). The source of this sequence is a female donor with multiple sclerosis, enrolled in a pregnancy study. CDR3 sequence (DNA): TGTGCCAGTAGCATAGGGGGGCTCACTGAAGCTTTCTTT. This encodes CASSIGGLTEAFF.